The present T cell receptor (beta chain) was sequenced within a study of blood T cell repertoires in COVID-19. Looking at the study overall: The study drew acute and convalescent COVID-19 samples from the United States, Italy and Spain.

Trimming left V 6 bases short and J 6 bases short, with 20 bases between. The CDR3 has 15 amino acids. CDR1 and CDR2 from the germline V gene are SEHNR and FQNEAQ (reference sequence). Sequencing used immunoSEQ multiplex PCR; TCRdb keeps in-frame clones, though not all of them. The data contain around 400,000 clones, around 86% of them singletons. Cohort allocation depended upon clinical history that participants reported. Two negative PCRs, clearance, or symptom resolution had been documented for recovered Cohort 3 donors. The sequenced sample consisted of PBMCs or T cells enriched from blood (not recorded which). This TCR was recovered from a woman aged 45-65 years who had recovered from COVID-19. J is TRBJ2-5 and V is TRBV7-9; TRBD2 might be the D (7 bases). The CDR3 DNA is TGTGCCAGCAGTCCTGGCGGGGGCGGCGTGAAGACCCAGTACTTC. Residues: CASSPGGGGVKTQYF.